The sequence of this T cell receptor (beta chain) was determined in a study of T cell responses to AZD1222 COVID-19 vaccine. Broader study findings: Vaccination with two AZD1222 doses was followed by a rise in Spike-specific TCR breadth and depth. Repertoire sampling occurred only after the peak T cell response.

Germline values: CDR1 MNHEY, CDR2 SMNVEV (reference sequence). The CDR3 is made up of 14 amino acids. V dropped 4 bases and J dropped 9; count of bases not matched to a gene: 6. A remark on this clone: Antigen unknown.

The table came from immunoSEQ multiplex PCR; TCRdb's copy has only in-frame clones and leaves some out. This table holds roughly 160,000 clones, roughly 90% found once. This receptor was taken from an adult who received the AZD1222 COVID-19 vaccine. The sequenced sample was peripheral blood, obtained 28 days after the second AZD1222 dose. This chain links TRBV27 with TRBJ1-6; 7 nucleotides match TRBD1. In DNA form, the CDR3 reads TGTGCCAGCAGTTCAGACAGGGTGGCTTCACCCCTCCACTTT. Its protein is CASSSDRVASPLHF.